Detailed here is one T cell receptor beta chain. As processed by the authors: Amplification of reference gene primers was used by the study to estimate nucleated cell counts. TCRdb's copy holds only in-frame clones and misses some; the assay was immunoSEQ multiplex PCR. V and J calls and clone size are given by that table; D and trimming were obtained from the DNA. The sample holds some 70,000 clones, around 90% seen once. The data derive from a study of blood T cell repertoires in COVID-19. Study-wide context: The United States, Italy and Spain were the sources of the acute and convalescent COVID-19 samples. T cells, B-cell-depleted T cells, or PBMCs provided the cDNA or gDNA that served as material.

Trimming removed 0 bases from V and 6 bases from J, with 7 bases in between. CDR1 and CDR2 from the germline V gene are SEHNR and FQNEAQ (reference sequence). CDR3 size: 13 residues. The sequence was obtained from a human donor in a cohort sampled during active COVID-19. Sample: peripheral blood. This chain connects TRBV7-9 to TRBJ2-3; weak D call: TRBD1 (6 bases). The CDR3, as DNA: TGTGCCAGCAGCTTAGCGGGGGCGGATACGCAGTATTTT. Translating it yields CASSLAGADTQYF.